Many counts were recorded for the clone carrying this T cell receptor (beta chain). Antigen unknown. The data were obtained in a study of STAT3 mutations in large granular lymphocyte leukemia. Method: immunoSEQ multiplex PCR; TCRdb's copy keeps in-frame clones and lacks some. The table lists 12,000 or so clones, 85% of them singletons. Whole-study findings and limits: Sampling intervals varied between patients and samples. Clonal expansion was inferred from samples taken at other timepoints. In T-cell large granular lymphocyte leukemia, about half of patients showed multiple immunodominant subclonotypes. Suggested: STAT3 mutation was not the ancestral event for these clonal expansions.

Material for sequencing was peripheral blood mononuclear cells. This TCR was sampled from a man older than 75 with T-cell large granular lymphocyte leukemia. Some clones in this sample may be carry-over from other donors' samples.

CDR3 coding DNA: TGTGCCAGCAGCTTCCGGGGACAGGGAAACTATGGCTACACCTTC. Encoded protein: CASSFRGQGNYGYTF. The V call is TRBV4-2, the J call TRBJ1-2, with 9 positions matching TRBD1. The CDR3 consists of 15 residues. Germline V gives CDR1 LGHNA, CDR2 YNFKEQ. V trimming: 5 bases; J trimming: 2 bases; junction bases outside the gene matches: 6.